This entry features one T cell receptor (beta chain) sequence. Antigen specificity is unknown. The sample belongs to a study of cytomegalovirus exposure and HLA in healthy donors. Overall study results and limits: Reportedly, TCR beta sequences accurately predicted HLA-A and HLA-B alleles in most subjects.

Trimming removed 2 bases from V and 1 base from J, with 8 bases in between. The CDR3 runs 13 residues. Per the germline V gene, CDR1 is SQVTM and CDR2 is ANQGSEA. Amplification used 60 Vbeta primers and 13 Jbeta primers. Only in-frame clones appear in the TCRdb table, and some are missing; sequencing was by immunoSEQ multiplex PCR. This table holds over 150,000 clones, around 80% found once. Material: PBMCs. The chain is built from TRBV29-1 and TRBJ2-5; possible D gene TRBD1, 5 bases. This sequence was found in a woman in her fifties or sixties in good health and CMV-seropositive. The CDR3 bases are TGCAGCGTTGAAAAGGGGCTCCAAGAGACCCAGTACTTC. Its translation is CSVEKGLQETQYF. Full variable domain (rest looked up from reference TRBV29-1 and TRBJ2-5): SAVISQKPSRDICQRGTSLTIQCQVDSQVTMMFWYRQQPGQSLTLIATANQGSEATYESGFVIDKFPISRPNLTFSTLTVSNMSPEDSSIYLCSVEKGLQETQYFGPGTRLLVL.